The next 28 T cell receptor beta chains were all read from a single sample in a study of a mutant IDH1 vaccine in newly diagnosed glioma. For these receptors, no antigen is known. The time point was: week 35, safety follow-up. Each dose delivered 300 ug of mutant IDH1 20-mer peptide subcutaneously with imiquimod. Produced via immunoSEQ multiplex PCR; TCRdb's table is partial and in-frame only. Of 44,000 or so clones detected, 65% to 90% appear once; the ten largest clones hold roughly 5%. This material consisted of PBMCs, taken from a glioma patient whose treatment included an IDH1 peptide vaccine. Source of these receptors: a woman in her forties with glioma. Some clones in this sample may be carry-over from other donors' samples.

The gene calls are TRBV25-1 and TRBJ1-6; D may be TRBD1 (5 bases). CDR1 is MGHDK and CDR2 is SYGVNS in the germline V gene. V lost 7 bases and J 0 bases, leaving 7 bases between the germline ends. The CDR3 sequence is 14 residues long. This CDR3 reads CASKGSSYNSPLHF. CDR3 coding DNA: TGTGCCAGCAAGGGGAGCTCCTATAATTCACCCCTCCACTTT.

The rearrangement joins TRBV29-1 to TRBJ2-2, with D unclear. The CDR3 contains 11 residues. Trimming removed 5 bases at V and 6 bases at J, with 7 bases between. From germline, CDR1 is SQVTM and CDR2 ANQGSEA. The CDR3 spells CSVRSSGELFF. The CDR3 DNA reads TGCAGCGTTCGCTCATCCGGGGAGCTGTTTTTT.

The rearrangement links TRBV9 to TRBJ1-3; 9 positions match TRBD1. The CDR3 has 15 residues. The germline V gene has CDR1 SGDLS and CDR2 YYNGEE. V shed 4 bases and J 4 bases; nucleotides not matched to a gene: 6. CDR3 coding DNA: TGTGCCAGCAGCATGTCCGGGACAGGGGGAAACACCATATATTTT. Its translation: CASSMSGTGGNTIYF.

The V call is TRBV7-9, the J call TRBJ1-2, with TRBD1 matching over 7 bases. The V and J ends lost 5 bases and 6 bases, in that order; junction bases with no gene match: 6. This CDR3 region has 13 residues. CDR1 and CDR2 from the germline V gene are SEHNR and FQNEAQ (reference sequence). The DNA of the CDR3 is TGTGCCAGCAGCCCGGGACAGAGGAATGGCTACACCTTC. Its translation is CASSPGQRNGYTF.

As to this clone: The same CDR3 arises from other DNA sequences in this sample as well. The CDR3 DNA follows: TGTGCCAGTTCCACCTCCTCTGGGGGCTACGAGCAGTACTTC. Its protein is CASSTSSGGYEQYF. The rearrangement joins TRBV19 to TRBJ2-7; D possibly matches TRBD1 or TRBD2 (5 bases each). The germline V gene encodes CDR1 LNHDA and CDR2 SQIVND (reference sequence). V lost 8 bases to trimming and J lost 3 bases, with 17 bases between them. This CDR3 region has 14 residues.

CDR3: CASSPTSGSFSSYNEQFF. CDR3 DNA sequence: TGTGCCAGCAGCCCTACTAGCGGGAGCTTTAGCTCCTACAATGAGCAGTTCTTC. This chain connects TRBV7-2 to TRBJ2-1; 11 bases fit TRBD2. The CDR3 is made up of 18 amino acids. V trimming: 5 bases; J trimming: 0 bases; junction bases outside the gene matches: 9. Germline assignment: CDR1 SGHTA and CDR2 FQGNSA.

This clone was seen once. V and J are TRBV7-2 and TRBJ2-4, with D hard to call. The V gene lost 0 bases and the J gene lost 8 bases, with 8 bases spanning the gap. Germline CDR1 is SGHTA and CDR2 is FQGNSA. CDR3 size: 13 residues. The CDR3 sequence is CASSLAERDIQYF. The DNA for the CDR3 is TGTGCCAGCAGCTTAGCGGAGAGAGACATTCAGTACTTC.

The chain is built from TRBV5-1 and TRBJ2-2, with TRBD2 as a possible D gene (6 bases). V was cut by 7 bases and J by 4 bases, with 17 bases left in between. The germline CDR1 and CDR2 sequences are SGHRS and YFSETQ. There are 15 residues in the CDR3. Here the CDR3 reads CASESSQGGTGELFF. The CDR3 nucleotides read TGCGCCAGCGAATCGTCGCAGGGAGGCACCGGGGAGCTGTTTTTT.

This rearrangement joins TRBV27 to TRBJ2-7, with D possibly matching TRBD2 (6 bases). CDR3 size: 19 residues. Germline V gene lookup returns CDR1 MNHEY and CDR2 SMNVEV (reference sequence). Trimming left V 5 bases short and J 1 base short, with 27 bases between. CDR3 sequence: CASSSRRFRGGGRSYEQYF. The CDR3 DNA reads as TGTGCCAGCAGTAGCAGACGCTTCCGTGGGGGAGGCAGGTCCTACGAGCAGTACTTC.

V is TRBV9 and J is TRBJ2-1; 13 bases fit TRBD2. The V gene's germline CDR1 is SGDLS and CDR2 YYNGEE. Losses at the gene ends were 4 bases for V and 4 bases for J; bases not matched to a gene: 5. The CDR3 has 16 residues. The DNA of the CDR3 is TGTGCCAGCAGCTTCCGGACTAGCGGGAGATACAATGAGCAGTTCTTC. It yields the protein CASSFRTSGRYNEQFF.

The chain combines TRBV4-2 with TRBJ2-3; D is uncertain. Trimming took off 1 base at V and 8 bases at J, with 10 bases between the two ends. Germline V gene sequence: CDR1 LGHNA, CDR2 YNFKEQ. The CDR3 has 13 residues. The CDR3 protein is CASSQARKATQYF. The CDR3 coding sequence is TGTGCCAGCAGCCAAGCACGAAAGGCTACGCAGTATTTT.

This sequence joins TRBV4-2 and TRBJ2-1, with 11 bases fitting TRBD2. CDR3 size: 16 residues. Losses at the gene ends were 0 bases for V and 2 bases for J; bases not matched to a gene: 0. Germline assignment: CDR1 LGHNA and CDR2 YNFKEQ. The CDR3 region is CASSQDSGGAYNEQFF. In DNA form, the CDR3 reads TGTGCCAGCAGCCAAGATAGCGGGGGGGCCTACAATGAGCAGTTCTTC.

This rearrangement joins TRBV7-9 to TRBJ1-2; D is perhaps TRBD1 (5 bases). CDR1 is SEHNR and CDR2 is FQNEAQ in the germline V gene (reference sequence). V was clipped by 8 bases and J by 2 bases, with 15 bases between them. CDR3 size: 14 residues. CDR3: CASAPGQNNYGYTF. The CDR3 DNA sequence: TGTGCCAGCGCCCCGGGGCAAAACAACTATGGCTACACCTTC.

The J gene is TRBJ2-2, the V gene TRBV5-4; 10 bases line up with TRBD2. The CDR3 sequence is 16 residues long. V gave up 7 bases and J gave up 6 bases; unmatched junction bases: 12. Germline V lookup: CDR1 SGHNT, CDR2 YYREEE (reference sequence). Here the CDR3 reads CASSLVSGGEAGELFF. In DNA form, the CDR3 reads TGTGCCAGCTCACTTGTGAGCGGGGGGGAGGCCGGGGAGCTGTTTTTT.

The chain employs TRBV5-4 and TRBJ2-1; 8 bases align to TRBD1. CDR1 is SGHNT, CDR2 YYREEE, per germline (reference sequence). CDR3 length: 16 amino acids. V gave up 3 bases and J gave up 6 bases; unmatched junction bases: 11. The CDR3 region has the DNA TGTGCCAGCAGCTGGGGGGTGGGGACAGGTGCCAATGAGCAGTTCTTC. This gives the protein CASSWGVGTGANEQFF. Together with reference TRBV5-4 and TRBJ2-1, the CDR3 gives the full variable domain: ETGVTQSPTHLIKTRGQQVTLRCSSQSGHNTVSWYQQALGQGPQFIFQYYREEENGRGNFPPRFSGLQFPNYSSELNVNALELDDSALYLCASSWGVGTGANEQFFGPGTRLTVL.

The chain combines TRBV9 with TRBJ2-5, with 9 bases lining up with TRBD1. Trimming at V came to 4 bases and at J to 5 bases, leaving 9 bases not matched to a gene. This CDR3 region has 15 residues. Germline lookup yields CDR1 SGDLS and CDR2 YYNGEE. CDR3 in amino acids: CASSNSQGAQETQYF. In DNA form, the CDR3 reads TGTGCCAGCAGCAACTCACAGGGGGCTCAGGAGACCCAGTACTTC.

This chain joins TRBV6-1 and TRBJ1-2; D is ambiguous. The germline V and J ends were trimmed by 2 bases and 8 bases, with 15 bases remaining between them. In germline, CDR1 is MNHNS, CDR2 SASEGT. The CDR3 has 14 residues. As DNA, the CDR3 is TGTGCCAGCAGTGAATGGCGGGAGGAGAACGGCTACACCTTC. This translates into CASSEWREENGYTF.

This chain joins TRBV28 and TRBJ1-2; D uncertain. The CDR3 is made up of 11 amino acids. The V end was cut by 6 bases, the J end by 5 bases, with 7 bases between. Looked up from germline, CDR1 is MDHEN and CDR2 is SYDVKM. CDR3 protein: CASSRAYGYTF. The DNA for the CDR3 is TGTGCCAGCAGCCGAGCATATGGCTACACCTTC.

J is TRBJ2-5 and V is TRBV2; the D is unclear. The CDR3 is made up of 12 amino acids. V gave up 4 bases and J gave up 7 bases, with 10 bases separating them. The germline V gene has CDR1 SNHLY and CDR2 FYNNEI. DNA for the CDR3: TGTGCCAGCAGTGCGGTTGGCGGGACCCAGTACTTC. It is translated as CASSAVGGTQYF.

The chain employs TRBV5-5 and TRBJ1-1; D is unresolved. The V gene's germline CDR1 is SGHKS and CDR2 YYEKEE (reference sequence). Trimming stripped 0 bases from V and 5 bases from J, with 11 bases between. There are 14 residues in the CDR3. Written as DNA, the CDR3 is TGTGCCAGCAGCTTGGAAAGGGTAATGACTGAAGCTTTCTTT. This translates into CASSLERVMTEAFF.

The chain carries TRBV7-9 and TRBJ2-2; 9 positions match TRBD2. The CDR3 runs 13 residues. Trimming removed 8 bases from V and 4 bases from J; junction bases left unmatched: 2. CDR1 and CDR2 (germline): SEHNR, FQNEAQ (reference sequence). The CDR3: CASELAGTGELFF. The CDR3 DNA follows: TGTGCCAGCGAACTAGCGGGCACCGGGGAGCTGTTTTTT. Using reference TRBV7-9 and TRBJ2-2 for the parts outside the CDR3, the full variable domain is DTGVSQNPRHKITKRGQNVTFRCDPISEHNRLYWYRQTLGQGPEFLTYFQNEAQLEKSRLLSDRFSAERPKGSFSTLEIQRTEQGDSAMYLCASELAGTGELFFGEGSRLTVL.

The chain couples TRBV6-5 to TRBJ1-3; D unresolved. From germline, CDR1 is MNHEY and CDR2 SVGAGI. Trimming cost V 9 bases and J 0 bases, with 12 bases left between them. The CDR3 sequence is 14 residues long. The CDR3 DNA reads as TGTGCCAGTAGCCAAGCCCACTCTGGAAACACCATATATTTT. Its protein product is CASSQAHSGNTIYF.

The chain carries TRBV6-1 and TRBJ2-3; D perhaps matches TRBD1 (5 bases). Trimming shortened V by 4 bases and J by 2 bases, and 10 bases separated the two germline ends. Per germline, CDR1 MNHNS and CDR2 SASEGT. The CDR3 sequence is 14 residues long. CDR3 nucleotides: TGTGCCAGCAGTGGAGTACAGGTCACAGATACGCAGTATTTT. It translates to CASSGVQVTDTQYF.

V and J are TRBV2 and TRBJ2-1; D ambiguous. CDR1 is SNHLY and CDR2 is FYNNEI in the germline V gene. Deletions cut 4 bases from V and 9 bases from J, with 7 bases between. This CDR3 has 11 residues. CDR3 region: CASSGLGEQFF. In nucleotides, the CDR3 is TGTGCCAGCAGTGGGCTGGGTGAGCAGTTCTTC.

The sample holds one count of this clone. The chain has TRBV23-1 and TRBJ1-5; TRBD1 aligns across 8 bases. TRBV23-1 is assigned to the ORF class and has an uncertain function. The CDR3 consists of 13 residues. V lost 6 bases, J lost 2 bases, and 0 bases stayed unmatched. CDR3 coding DNA: TGCGCCAGCAGGACAGGGGGCAATCAGCCCCAGCATTTT. It yields the protein CASRTGGNQPQHF.

The chain couples TRBV2 to TRBJ2-7, with D possibly being TRBD2 (6 bases). The germline CDR1 and CDR2 sequences are SNHLY and FYNNEI. CDR3 size: 16 residues. V was shortened by 1 base and J by 2 bases, with 15 bases between the two germline ends. The CDR3 region is CASSEDIGSRPYEQYF. The CDR3 DNA reads TGTGCCAGCAGTGAAGACATCGGGAGTCGTCCCTACGAGCAGTACTTC.

This chain joins TRBV7-3 and TRBJ2-3; 8 nucleotides align to TRBD2. The CDR3 extends over 16 amino acids. The ends lost 5 bases at V and 2 bases at J; junction bases unmatched: 9. Per the germline V gene, CDR1 is SGHTA and CDR2 is FQGTGA. The CDR3 DNA is TGTGCCAGCAGCCACTACGGGAGGGCAGCCACAGATACGCAGTATTTT. This sequence encodes CASSHYGRAATDTQYF.

This clone was detected only once. The chain is built from TRBV27 and TRBJ2-7, with D possibly TRBD2 on 5 matching bases. Trimming left V 8 bases short and J 0 bases short, with 26 bases between. In germline, CDR1 is MNHEY, CDR2 SMNVEV (reference sequence). The CDR3 contains 18 residues. The CDR3 protein is CASRGLAPPNPTSYEQYF. In DNA form, the CDR3 reads TGTGCCAGCCGAGGGCTGGCGCCTCCAAACCCAACCTCCTACGAGCAGTACTTC.